The 13 T cell receptor beta chains below were found in one sample sequenced in a study of CD8 T cells in ankylosing spondylitis. Regarding the study as a whole: What appeared characteristic of ankylosing spondylitis blood was a TCR beta motif of under 10 highly homologous variants.

The antigens these receptors bind are not known. TCRdb redid the calling of the 5' RACE reads with MiXCR, one entry per CDR3 protein. Here the sample spans some 700,000 distinct CDR3 sequences, about 20% being singletons. Sequencing was performed on blood, either unsorted or a sorted T cell fraction (not recorded which). The origin of the receptors is a male donor with ankylosing spondylitis.

The rearrangement joins TRBV7-2 to TRBJ2-3; possibly TRBD1 for D (5 bases). Germline V gives CDR1 SGHTA, CDR2 FQGNSA. V lost 5 bases, J lost 7 bases, and 19 bases lay in between. The length of the CDR3 is 15 residues. The CDR3 protein is CASSLDRGPTNTQYF. CDR3 sequence (DNA): TGTGCCAGCAGCCTTGACAGAGGCCCCACGAATACGCAGTATTTT.

This clonotype showed up just a few times. The V gene is TRBV29-1, the J gene TRBJ1-2, with D perhaps matching TRBD1 (5 bases). Trimming took 5 bases from V and 13 from J, leaving 17 bases between them. CDR1 is SQVTM, CDR2 ANQGSEA, per germline. The CDR3 has 11 amino acids. CDR3 in amino acids: CSVREGPTGTF. DNA for the CDR3: TGCAGCGTTCGCGAGGGGCCTACCGGCACCTTC.

This clonotype was seen a handful of times. The chain uses TRBV7-9 and TRBJ2-7, with TRBD2 identical over 13 bases. J gave up 3 bases and V 5 bases, and 7 bases lay outside the gene matches. This CDR3 region has 16 residues. Germline assignment: CDR1 SEHNR and CDR2 FQNEAQ (reference sequence). The CDR3 spells CASSPPGTSGNYEQYF. The CDR3 DNA follows: TGTGCCAGCAGCCCCCCCGGGACTAGCGGGAACTACGAGCAGTACTTC.

The chain is built from TRBV12-5 and TRBJ2-1; the D is unclear. Trimming left V 1 base short and J 5 bases short, with 6 bases between. The CDR3 totals 13 residues. The germline V gene encodes CDR1 LGHNT and CDR2 FRNRAP. Written as DNA, the CDR3 is TGTGCTAGTGGTTTGGGGCCCGACAATGAGCAGTTCTTC. Its translation is CASGLGPDNEQFF. Combining the CDR3 with reference TRBV12-5 and TRBJ2-1 gives the whole variable domain DARVTQTPRHKVTEMGQEVTMRCQPILGHNTVFWYRQTMMQGLELLAYFRNRAPLDDSGMPKDRFSAEMPDATLATLKIQPSEPRDSAVYFCASGLGPDNEQFFGPGTRLTVL.

This clonotype has just a few counts. The V and J genes are TRBV12-3 or TRBV12-4 and TRBJ2-5; D gene uncertain. The length of the CDR3 is 18 residues. V lost 5 bases and J lost 0, with 22 bases in between. CDR3 loop: CASSPISPGEKYQETQYF. CDR3 nucleotide sequence: TGTGCCAGCAGTCCGATCTCACCAGGAGAAAAGTACCAAGAGACCCAGTACTTC.

This clonotype was observed a handful of times. The gene calls are TRBV7-2 and TRBJ2-7; the D gene is possibly TRBD2 (6 bases). This CDR3 contains 14 residues. Germline CDR1 reads SGHTA; CDR2 reads FQGNSA. V gave up 5 bases and J gave up 0 bases, with 11 bases separating them. CDR3 DNA sequence: TGTGCCAGCAGCCTAGAGGACTACTCCTACGAGCAGTACTTC. Encoded protein: CASSLEDYSYEQYF.

V is TRBV9 and J is TRBJ1-2; D is possibly TRBD1 (6 bases). This CDR3 has 16 amino acids. The V and J ends lost 4 bases and 2 bases respectively, with 18 bases between them. Germline V lookup: CDR1 SGDLS, CDR2 YYNGEE. This chain's CDR3 is CASSPQTGGANYGYTF. Here the CDR3 DNA reads TGTGCCAGCAGCCCTCAGACAGGAGGTGCAAACTATGGCTACACCTTC.

This clonotype occurred a few times. This rearrangement joins TRBV12-3 or TRBV12-4 to TRBJ1-6; tentatively, D is TRBD1 (6 bases). The CDR3 extends over 15 amino acids. V lost 7 bases to trimming and J lost 8 bases, with 18 bases between them. CDR3 coding DNA: TGTGCCAGCAACCGAGGGGGGGCCTCCTATTCACCCCTCCACTTT. Translated: CASNRGGASYSPLHF.

The sample holds many counts of this clonotype. V usage is TRBV7-2 and J usage is TRBJ1-5; perhaps TRBD1 as D (6 bases). In germline, CDR1 is SGHTA, CDR2 FQGNSA. The CDR3 is 14 amino acids. The V end was cut by 2 bases, the J end by 3 bases, with 8 bases between. DNA of the CDR3: TGTGCCAGCAGCTTATCAGGGGTCAATCAGCCCCAGCATTTT. This encodes CASSLSGVNQPQHF. Full variable domain (remainder filled in from reference TRBV7-2 and TRBJ1-5): GAGVSQSPSNKVTEKGKDVELRCDPISGHTALYWYRQSLGQGLEFLIYFQGNSAPDKSGLPSDRFSAERTGGSVSTLTIQRTQQEDSAVYLCASSLSGVNQPQHFGDGTRLSIL.

V usage is TRBV30 and J usage is TRBJ1-6, with D hard to call. V lost 3 bases and J 7 bases, leaving 22 bases between the germline ends. Germline V lookup: CDR1 GTSNPN, CDR2 SVGIG (reference sequence). The CDR3 length is 17 residues. CDR3: CAWRTAGIGTGNSPLHF. Here the CDR3 DNA reads TGTGCCTGGAGGACCGCCGGGATAGGAACCGGGAATTCACCCCTCCACTTT.

This clonotype was recorded a few times. This chain links TRBV20-1 with TRBJ1-4; 8 bases line up with TRBD1. Per the germline V gene, CDR1 is DFQATT and CDR2 is SNEGSKA (reference sequence). V was pared by 6 bases and J by 10 bases, with 13 bases of the junction left unmatched. CDR3 length: 14 residues. The CDR3 DNA follows: TGCAGTGCCCCGGGACAGGACGGTCGGGGAAAACTGTTTTTT. It translates to CSAPGQDGRGKLFF.

As regards this clonotype: Given a much more abundant clone one base away, this may be a read error. The chain joins TRBV27 to TRBJ1-1; D unresolved. V shed 6 bases and J shed 1 base, with 3 bases lying between them. Germline-derived CDR1 and CDR2 are MNHEY and SMNVEV (reference sequence). This CDR3 comprises 11 residues. This chain's CDR3 is CASRSNTEAFF. The CDR3 nucleotides read TGTGCCAGCAGGTCGAACACTGAAGCTTTCTTT.

This clonotype was seen more than once but under ten times. This rearrangement joins TRBV6-2 or TRBV6-3 to TRBJ1-1; the D is unclear. The CDR3 covers 14 residues. CDR1 and CDR2 from the germline V gene are MNHEY and SVGEGT. V lost 2 bases to trimming and J lost 0 bases, with 7 bases between them. The CDR3 DNA reads as TGTGCCAGCAGTTACGGAGTTTTGAACACTGAAGCTTTCTTT. Translation: CASSYGVLNTEAFF.